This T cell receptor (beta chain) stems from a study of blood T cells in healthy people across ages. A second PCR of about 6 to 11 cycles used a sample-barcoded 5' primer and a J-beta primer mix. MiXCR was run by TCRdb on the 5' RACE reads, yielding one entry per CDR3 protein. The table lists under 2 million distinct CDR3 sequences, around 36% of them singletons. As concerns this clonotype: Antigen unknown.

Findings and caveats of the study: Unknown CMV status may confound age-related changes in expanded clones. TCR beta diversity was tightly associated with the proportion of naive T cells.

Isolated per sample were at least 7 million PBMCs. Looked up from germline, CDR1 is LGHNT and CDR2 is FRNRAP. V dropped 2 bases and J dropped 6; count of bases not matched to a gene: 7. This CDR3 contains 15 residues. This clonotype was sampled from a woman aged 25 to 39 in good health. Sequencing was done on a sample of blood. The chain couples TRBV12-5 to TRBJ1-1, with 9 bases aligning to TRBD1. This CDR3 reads CASGLTGGGFSEAFF. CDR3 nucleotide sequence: TGTGCTAGTGGTTTGACAGGGGGCGGGTTCTCTGAAGCTTTCTTT.